The rows below give T cell receptor beta chains drawn from one sample of a study of CD4+ T cells in melanoma. Method: immunoSEQ multiplex PCR; TCRdb's copy keeps in-frame clones and lacks some. The sample gives 45,000 or so clones, 89% of which show up once; approximately 10% is in the top ten. Sequencing was performed on peripheral blood. These receptors all stem from a human donor with melanoma. Each CDR3 is given without its conserved first and last residue.

v_call,cdr3_aa
TRBV6-5,ASNLAGASYNEQF
TRBV25-1,ASSERGYNQPQH
TRBV6-1,ASHNPGGETYEQY
TRBV27,ASSPKGGHYEQY
TRBV6-1,ASSDTWGRYEQY
TRBV6-5,ASSKQGAGGELF
TRBV6-6,ASSYAGYSGNTIY
TRBV2,ASTKALRLMNTEAF
TRBV7-2,ASSLDLTRNSPLH
TRBV6-1,ASEAGLDYEQY
TRBV19,ASSIYREGQPQH
TRBV28,ASVSGQGFSTDTQY
TRBV7-2,ASKRGREWTEAF
TRBV5-1,ASNPTNPGAPSGQF
TRBV7-2,ASSLVAGGGSYEQY
TRBV15,ATSRDISTDTQY
TRBV6-1,ASSEISWGLRTNTEAF
TRBV6-5,ASSTTGIEQY
TRBV27,ASSLSPASEAF
TRBV5-4,ASSLYGGGSTDTQY
TRBV27,ASSLSRQLYGYT
TRBV11-2,ASSQARGLGTDTQY
TRBV5-4,ASSWKWAGSISDSPTTQY
TRBV5-1,ASSLQGSTYEQY
TRBV13,ASSLGLTWQEETQY
TRBV5-6,ASSGQGIADTQY
TRBV29-1,SGGWRAQETQY
TRBV25-1,ASSEYSQPGGSYGYT
TRBV2,ASSERDLSTDTQY
TRBV30,AWSTGQTYEQY
TRBV13,ASSFRRNSYEQY
TRBV11-3,ASSFGLQETQY
TRBV5-6,ASTESEDSGTDTQY
TRBV7-3,ASSLDRRGEAF
TRBV5-1,ASSLEGSKY
TRBV28,ASRAGGRYGYT
TRBV28,ASSSPPRTGGEKLF
TRBV28,ASRPTGTGAYEQY
TRBV9,ASSVNGDYNEQF
TRBV19,ASSPFYGGAVETQY
TRBV7-9,ASSHGDSNQPQH
TRBV5-5,ASSKRDSHYEQY
TRBV7-2,ASSLSVAGRETQY
TRBV27,ASKGEGGTDTQY
TRBV5-1,ASSLEGQANSYNSPLH
TRBV7-8,ASSSTRNTIY
TRBV5-4,ASSLAGGGKGSGNTIY
TRBV15,ATSRDPGRGNEQF
TRBV5-1,ASSLAQGLVGNTIY
TRBV4-2,ASSRGTWNSNQPQH
TRBV4-2,ASSQEVLAGDTYEQY
TRBV5-5,ASSFTGNNEQF
TRBV7-8,ASSLGQGSTEAF
TRBV19,ASIPIQGHPAESEKLF
TRBV19,ASSRPSGLQY